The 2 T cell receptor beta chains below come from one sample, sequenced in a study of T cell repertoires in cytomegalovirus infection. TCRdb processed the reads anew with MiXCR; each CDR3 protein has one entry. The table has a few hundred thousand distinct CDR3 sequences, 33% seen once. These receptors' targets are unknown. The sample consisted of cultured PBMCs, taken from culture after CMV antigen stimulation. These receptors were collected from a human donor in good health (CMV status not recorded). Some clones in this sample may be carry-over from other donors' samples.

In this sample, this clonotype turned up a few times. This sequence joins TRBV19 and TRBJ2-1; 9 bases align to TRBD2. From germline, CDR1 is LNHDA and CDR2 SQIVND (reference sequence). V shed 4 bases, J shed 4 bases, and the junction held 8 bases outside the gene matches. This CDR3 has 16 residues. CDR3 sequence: CASSTGLANLYNEQFF. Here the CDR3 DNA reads TGTGCCAGTAGTACAGGACTAGCGAACCTTTACAATGAGCAGTTCTTC.

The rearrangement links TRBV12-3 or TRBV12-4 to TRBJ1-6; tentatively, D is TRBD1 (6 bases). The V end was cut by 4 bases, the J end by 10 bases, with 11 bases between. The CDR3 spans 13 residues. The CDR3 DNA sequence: TGTGCCAGCAGTTCGGGGGCGGGATCACCCCTCCACTTT. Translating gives CASSSGAGSPLHF.